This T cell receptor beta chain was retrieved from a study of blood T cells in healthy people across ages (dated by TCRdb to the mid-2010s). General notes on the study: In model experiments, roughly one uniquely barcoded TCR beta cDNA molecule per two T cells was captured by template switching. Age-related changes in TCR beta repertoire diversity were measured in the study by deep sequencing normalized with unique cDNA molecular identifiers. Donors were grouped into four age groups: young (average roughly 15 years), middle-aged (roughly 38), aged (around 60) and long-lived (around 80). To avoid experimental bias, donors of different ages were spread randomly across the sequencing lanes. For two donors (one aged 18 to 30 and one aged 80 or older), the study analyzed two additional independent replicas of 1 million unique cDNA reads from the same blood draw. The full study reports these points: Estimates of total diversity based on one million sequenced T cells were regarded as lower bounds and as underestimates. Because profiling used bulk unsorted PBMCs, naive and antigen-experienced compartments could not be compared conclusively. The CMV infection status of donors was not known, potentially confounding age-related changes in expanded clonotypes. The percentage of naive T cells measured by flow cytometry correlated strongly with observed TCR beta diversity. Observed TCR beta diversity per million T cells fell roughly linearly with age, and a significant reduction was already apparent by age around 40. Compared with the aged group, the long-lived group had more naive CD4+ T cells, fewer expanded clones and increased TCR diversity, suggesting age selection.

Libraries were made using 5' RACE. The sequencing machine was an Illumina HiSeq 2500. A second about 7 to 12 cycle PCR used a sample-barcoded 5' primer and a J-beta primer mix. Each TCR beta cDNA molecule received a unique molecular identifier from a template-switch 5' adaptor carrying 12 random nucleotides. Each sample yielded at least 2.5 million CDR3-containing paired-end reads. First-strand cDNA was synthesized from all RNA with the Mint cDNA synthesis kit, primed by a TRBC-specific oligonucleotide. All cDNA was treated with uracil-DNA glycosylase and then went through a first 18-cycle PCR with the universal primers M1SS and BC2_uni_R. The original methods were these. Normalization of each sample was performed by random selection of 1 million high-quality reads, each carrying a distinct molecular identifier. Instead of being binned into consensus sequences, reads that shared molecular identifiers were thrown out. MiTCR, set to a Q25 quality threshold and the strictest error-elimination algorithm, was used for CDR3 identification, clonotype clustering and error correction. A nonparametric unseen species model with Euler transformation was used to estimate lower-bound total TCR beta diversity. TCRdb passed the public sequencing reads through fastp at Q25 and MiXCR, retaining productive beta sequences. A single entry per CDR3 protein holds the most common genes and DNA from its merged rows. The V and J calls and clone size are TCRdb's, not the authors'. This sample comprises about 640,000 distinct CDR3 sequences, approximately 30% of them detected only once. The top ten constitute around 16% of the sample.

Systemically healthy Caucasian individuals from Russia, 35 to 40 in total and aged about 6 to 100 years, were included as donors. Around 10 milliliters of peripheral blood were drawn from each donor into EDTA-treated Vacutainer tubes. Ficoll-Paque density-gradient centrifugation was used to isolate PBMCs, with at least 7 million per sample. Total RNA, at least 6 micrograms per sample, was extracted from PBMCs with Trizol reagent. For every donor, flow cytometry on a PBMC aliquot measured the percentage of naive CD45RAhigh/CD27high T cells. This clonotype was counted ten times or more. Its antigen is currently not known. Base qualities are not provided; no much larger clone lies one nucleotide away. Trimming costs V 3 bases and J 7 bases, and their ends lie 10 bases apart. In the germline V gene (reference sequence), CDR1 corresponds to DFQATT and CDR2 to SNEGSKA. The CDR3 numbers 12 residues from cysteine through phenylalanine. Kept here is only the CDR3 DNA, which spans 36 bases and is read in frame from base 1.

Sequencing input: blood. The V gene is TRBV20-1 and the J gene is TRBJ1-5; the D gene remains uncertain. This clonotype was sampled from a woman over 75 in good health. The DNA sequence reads TGCAGTGCTAGCGAGGGAAGCCAGCCCCAGCATTTT. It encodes CSASEGSQPQHF.